Each of the 31 T cell receptor beta chains below was sequenced from the same sample in a study of memory CD4+ T cells and cytomegalovirus serostatus. The protocol was immunoSEQ multiplex PCR, while the TCRdb copy is restricted to in-frame clones and leaves out a portion. The table lists about 56,000 clones, about 81% of them singletons. The sort gate was single viable CD3+CD4+CD8-CD45RO+ cells for memory CD4+ T cells. Sequencing was done on a sample of memory CD4+ T cells from blood. The origin of the receptors is an adult in good health and CMV-seronegative.

In its sample, this clone was seen a few times. V and J are TRBV30 and TRBJ1-1; D perhaps matches TRBD1 (6 bases). V lost 2 bases and J 1 base, leaving 8 bases between the germline ends. From germline, CDR1 is GTSNPN and CDR2 SVGIG (reference sequence). The CDR3 length is 13 residues. This CDR3 is CAWSLQGNTEAFF. The CDR3 DNA follows: TGTGCCTGGAGTTTACAGGGGAACACTGAAGCTTTCTTT.

This chain connects TRBV29-1 to TRBJ1-1, with a tentative D call TRBD1 (5 bases). With 5 bases removed from V and 12 bases from J, the gap between germline ends came to 19 bases. Germline values: CDR1 SQVTM, CDR2 ANQGSEA. This CDR3 has 12 residues. CDR3 in amino acids: CSVTGGVSDTFF. The CDR3 nucleotides are TGCAGCGTTACGGGCGGGGTCTCGGACACTTTCTTT.

The V gene is TRBV27, the J gene TRBJ2-2, with 14 bases that match TRBD2. CDR3 length: 17 amino acids. J lost 0 bases, V lost 4 bases, and 1 base had no gene match. CDR1 is MNHEY, CDR2 SMNVEV, per germline (reference sequence). The CDR3 DNA sequence: TGTGCCAGCAGTTGGGGACTAGCGGGGGCGAACACCGGGGAGCTGTTTTTT. Translating it yields CASSWGLAGANTGELFF.

This chain links TRBV5-1 with TRBJ2-3; unclear D gene. The V end was cut by 4 bases, the J end by 2 bases, with 11 bases between. Germline CDR1 SGHRS, CDR2 YFSETQ. The CDR3 spans 14 residues. CDR3 sequence: CASSRATSTDTQYF. Here the CDR3 DNA reads TGCGCCAGCAGCAGAGCCACCTCCACAGATACGCAGTATTTT.

The rearrangement uses TRBV5-1 and TRBJ2-7; TRBD1 matches at 7 bases. Per the germline V gene, CDR1 is SGHRS and CDR2 is YFSETQ. V shed 1 base, J shed 2 bases, and the junction held 3 bases outside the gene matches. The CDR3 extends over 14 amino acids. The CDR3 coding sequence is TGCGCCAGCAGCTTGACAGGGGCTCCCTACGAGCAGTACTTC. Encoded protein: CASSLTGAPYEQYF.

In this sample, this clone turned up once. The rearrangement joins TRBV2 to TRBJ2-7; D is possibly TRBD2 (6 bases). With 6 bases removed from V and 3 bases from J, the gap between germline ends came to 18 bases. CDR3 length: 15 residues. The V gene's germline CDR1 is SNHLY and CDR2 FYNNEI. CDR3 protein: CASSDRDLLLYEQYF. DNA of the CDR3: TGTGCCAGCAGCGACCGGGACTTACTCCTCTACGAGCAGTACTTC.

V usage is TRBV11-2 and J usage is TRBJ1-2; D is undetermined. Germline assignment: CDR1 SGHAT and CDR2 FQNNGV. The CDR3 is 13 residues long. V was trimmed by 0 bases and J by 7 bases, leaving 9 bases between them. The CDR3 protein is CASSLEAVSGYTF. DNA of the CDR3: TGTGCCAGCAGCTTAGAAGCGGTCTCTGGCTACACCTTC.

Here the CDR3 reads CAWSGGLAETQYF. CDR3 in DNA: TGTGCCTGGAGTGGAGGACTAGCGGAGACCCAGTACTTC. The chain has TRBV30 and TRBJ2-5, with TRBD2 identical over 9 bases. This CDR3 spans 13 amino acids. The V segment lost 1 base and the J segment 5 bases; nucleotides outside the gene matches: 2. In germline, CDR1 is GTSNPN, CDR2 SVGIG (reference sequence).

This clone was seen more than once but under ten times. The chain employs TRBV30 and TRBJ1-1, with 8 bases fitting TRBD1. The germline gives CDR1 GTSNPN, CDR2 SVGIG (reference sequence). Trimming at V came to 1 base and at J to 1 base, leaving 2 bases not matched to a gene. The CDR3 covers 14 residues. In DNA, the CDR3 is TGTGCCTGGAGTGCGGGACAGGCGAACACTGAAGCTTTCTTT. This codes for CAWSAGQANTEAFF.

The V and J genes are TRBV5-1 and TRBJ2-3; 8 nucleotides align to TRBD2. The junction had 4 bases not matched to a gene; V was cut back by 4 bases and J by 0 bases. Looked up from germline, CDR1 is SGHRS and CDR2 is YFSETQ. The CDR3 totals 15 residues. The CDR3 DNA reads TGCGCCAGCAGCCCGGGGGGGGCTAGCACAGATACGCAGTATTTT. Amino acids: CASSPGGASTDTQYF.

Here the CDR3 reads CATSTSGANRGETQYF. The CDR3 bases are TGTGCCACCTCGACTAGCGGGGCCAACCGAGGGGAGACCCAGTACTTC. The rearrangement links TRBV2 to TRBJ2-5; the match to TRBD2 covers 11 bases. V gave up 10 bases and J gave up 5 bases; unmatched junction bases: 15. Germline lookup yields CDR1 SNHLY and CDR2 FYNNEI. The CDR3 runs 16 residues.

V is TRBV1 and J is TRBJ2-2; no DNA check was done on the table's D call, TRBD1. TRBV1 is given as a pseudogene. The CDR3 is 16 amino acids. CDR3 in DNA: TGCACCAGCAGCCAAAACCCCGGGACATCCACCGGGGAGCTGTTTTTT. This sequence encodes CTSSQNPGTSTGELFF.

This clone was seen a few times. The V gene is TRBV28, the J gene TRBJ1-4; D perhaps matches TRBD1 (5 bases). Trimming removed 7 bases at V and 4 bases at J, with 19 bases between. Per germline, CDR1 MDHEN and CDR2 SYDVKM. This CDR3 has 16 residues. The chain's CDR3 is CASKSPPGRSNEKLFF. In DNA, the CDR3 is TGTGCCAGCAAATCGCCGCCGGGACGGAGTAATGAAAAACTGTTTTTT. The full variable domain, completed using reference TRBV28 and TRBJ1-4, is DVKVTQSSRYLVKRTGEKVFLECVQDMDHENMFWYRQDPGLGLRLIYFSYDVKMKEKGDIPEGYSVSREKKERFSLILESASTNQTSMYLCASKSPPGRSNEKLFFGSGTQLSVL.

This clone appeared a single time. The rearrangement uses TRBV28 and TRBJ2-5, with 9 positions matching TRBD2. The J call may be faulty, since TRBJ2-7 better matches the DNA end. In germline, CDR1 is MDHEN, CDR2 SYDVKM. CDR3 size: 15 residues. DNA of the CDR3: TGTGCCAGCAGTTCAAGCGGGGGGCCCTCCTACGAGCAGTACTTC. Translation gives CASSSSGGPSYEQYF.

The chain combines TRBV7-2 with TRBJ1-1; 10 nucleotides line up with TRBD1. This CDR3 is built from 15 residues. The germline CDR1 and CDR2 sequences are SGHTA and FQGNSA. V was clipped by 5 bases and J by 5 bases; unmatched bases: 8. The DNA of the CDR3 is TGTGCCAGCAGCCAAAGACAGGGGGCACCAACTGAAGCTTTCTTT. Translated, it gives CASSQRQGAPTEAFF.

This clone was seen a few times. V and J are TRBV4-1 and TRBJ1-3, with D possibly matching TRBD1 (5 bases). The CDR3 extends over 14 amino acids. Germline CDR1 MGHRA, CDR2 YSYEKL. Trimming pared 5 bases from V and 9 bases from J, leaving 17 bases between. CDR3 coding DNA: TGCGCCAGCAGCTCCCTGGGCCCCGGGGGCACCATATATTTT. Amino acids: CASSSLGPGGTIYF.

This clone occurred a few times. The chain links TRBV6-5 to TRBJ2-1; 9 nucleotides match TRBD1. The CDR3 totals 15 residues. Germline V gives CDR1 MNHEY, CDR2 SVGAGI. J lost 3 bases, V lost 2 bases, and 2 bases had no gene match. CDR3 sequence reads: CASSYGTGFYNEQFF. The CDR3 DNA is TGTGCCAGCAGTTACGGGACAGGGTTCTACAATGAGCAGTTCTTC.

This chain connects TRBV7-2 to TRBJ2-3, with a possible D match to TRBD2 (5 bases). V lost 1 base, J lost 6 bases, and 20 bases lay in between. This CDR3 spans 17 amino acids. Germline V CDR1 and CDR2: SGHTA, FQGNSA. CDR3 region: CASSLGRPGVPSDTQYF. DNA of the CDR3: TGTGCCAGCAGCTTAGGGCGGCCAGGAGTACCTAGCGATACGCAGTATTTT.

The genes are TRBV19 and TRBJ1-2; D gene unclear. Germline CDR1 is LNHDA and CDR2 is SQIVND (reference sequence). The CDR3 runs 15 residues. Trimming removed 5 bases at V and 2 bases at J, with 15 bases between. The CDR3 reads CASSSRSAGNYGYTF. As DNA, the CDR3 is TGTGCCAGTAGTTCCCGGTCCGCCGGGAACTATGGCTACACCTTC.

The chain uses TRBV11-1 and TRBJ2-5; D remains unclear. With 4 bases removed from V and 2 bases from J, the gap between germline ends came to 14 bases. From germline, CDR1 is SGHAT and CDR2 FQDESV (reference sequence). This CDR3 is built from 15 residues. CDR3 region: CASSSRVRVQETQYF. The CDR3 DNA sequence: TGTGCCAGCAGCTCCAGAGTTAGGGTTCAAGAGACCCAGTACTTC.

This clone was seen only a few times. V gene TRBV5-4 combines with J gene TRBJ2-1; 9 bases fit TRBD2. Germline values: CDR1 SGHNT, CDR2 YYREEE (reference sequence). This CDR3 is 16 amino acids long. Unmatched junction bases numbered 9, after V lost 3 bases and J lost 5 bases. The CDR3 loop reads CASSSIAGARDNEQFF. The CDR3 coding sequence is TGTGCCAGCAGCTCCATAGCGGGGGCGAGGGACAATGAGCAGTTCTTC.

In this sample, this clone turned up a few times. This chain links TRBV5-1 with TRBJ2-2, with 11 bases aligning to TRBD2. Trimming took 0 bases from V and 5 from J; bases not matched to a gene: 3. CDR1 is SGHRS and CDR2 is YFSETQ in the germline V gene. The CDR3 length is 16 residues. The CDR3 protein is CASSLGTSGRTGELFF. For the CDR3, the DNA is TGCGCCAGCAGCTTGGGGACTAGCGGGCGAACCGGGGAGCTGTTTTTT.

V gene TRBV19 combines with J gene TRBJ1-2, with TRBD1 identical over 7 bases. The germline V gene encodes CDR1 LNHDA and CDR2 SQIVND (reference sequence). The CDR3 has 15 amino acids. J lost 7 bases, V lost 8 bases, and 16 bases had no gene match. The CDR3 DNA sequence: TGTGCCAGTGCCCGATGGGACAGCCGAGGTCGTGGCTACACCTTC. It codes for CASARWDSRGRGYTF.

The V call is TRBV7-9, the J call TRBJ1-1; D perhaps matches TRBD1 (6 bases). Trimming left V 5 bases short and J 4 bases short, with 14 bases between. Germline-derived CDR1 and CDR2 are SEHNR and FQNEAQ (reference sequence). This CDR3 spans 14 amino acids. In DNA form, the CDR3 reads TGTGCCAGCAGCGTAACCGGGACACCCACTGAAGCTTTCTTT. Protein product: CASSVTGTPTEAFF. Variable domain in full (rest from reference TRBV7-9 and TRBJ1-1): DTGVSQNPRHKITKRGQNVTFRCDPISEHNRLYWYRQTLGQGPEFLTYFQNEAQLEKSRLLSDRFSAERPKGSFSTLEIQRTEQGDSAMYLCASSVTGTPTEAFFGQGTRLTVV.

This sequence joins TRBV7-9 and TRBJ2-3; D might be TRBD1 (5 bases). Per germline, CDR1 SEHNR and CDR2 FQNEAQ (reference sequence). This CDR3 region has 12 residues. V was clipped by 5 bases and J by 4 bases, with 7 bases between them. CDR3 protein: CASSVGADTQYF. The DNA for the CDR3 is TGTGCCAGCAGCGTAGGGGCAGATACGCAGTATTTT. Complete variable domain (other parts from reference TRBV7-9 and TRBJ2-3): DTGVSQNPRHKITKRGQNVTFRCDPISEHNRLYWYRQTLGQGPEFLTYFQNEAQLEKSRLLSDRFSAERPKGSFSTLEIQRTEQGDSAMYLCASSVGADTQYFGPGTRLTVL.

The J gene is TRBJ2-7, the V gene TRBV18, with D perhaps TRBD1 (5 bases). The CDR3 has 11 amino acids. The V and J ends lost 6 bases and 6 bases respectively, with 9 bases between them. CDR1 and CDR2 from the germline V gene are KGHSH and LQKENI. CDR3 sequence reads: CASSGTGEQYF. In DNA form, the CDR3 reads TGTGCCAGCTCGGGAACAGGCGAGCAGTACTTC.

The V gene is TRBV5-1, the J gene TRBJ2-5; D possibly uses TRBD1 or TRBD2 (5 bases each). Germline V CDR1 and CDR2: SGHRS, YFSETQ. The V end lost 6 bases, the J end lost 2 bases, and 11 bases lay between the germline ends. The length of the CDR3 is 13 residues. As DNA, the CDR3 is TGCGCCAGCATGCTGGGACCGCAAGAGACCCAGTACTTC. It is translated as CASMLGPQETQYF. Drawing the rest from reference TRBV5-1 and TRBJ2-5, the complete variable domain is KAGVTQTPRYLIKTRGQQVTLSCSPISGHRSVSWYQQTPGQGLQFLFEYFSETQRNKGNFPGRFSGRQFSNSRSEMNVSTLELGDSALYLCASMLGPQETQYFGPGTRLLVL.

This chain connects TRBV7-2 to TRBJ1-5, with D perhaps TRBD1 (5 bases). The germline V and J ends were trimmed by 1 base and 8 bases, with 15 bases remaining between them. In germline, CDR1 is SGHTA, CDR2 FQGNSA. The length of the CDR3 is 15 residues. CDR3 region: CASSLGVGEGKPQHF. In DNA, the CDR3 is TGTGCCAGCAGCTTAGGTGTAGGGGAGGGAAAGCCCCAGCATTTT.

This clone came up a few times. The rearrangement links TRBV10-3 to TRBJ1-1; the D is unclear. This CDR3 has 14 amino acids. Looked up from germline, CDR1 is ENHRY and CDR2 is SYGVKD. V gave up 6 bases and J gave up 1 base, with 12 bases separating them. The CDR3 loop reads CAIRERQPNTEAFF. The CDR3 nucleotides are TGTGCCATCAGGGAGAGGCAGCCGAACACTGAAGCTTTCTTT.

For the CDR3, the DNA is TGTGCCAGCAGTGAGCAGGGGTTCGCGGCTTTCTTT. This codes for CASSEQGFAAFF. The chain carries TRBV6-1 and TRBJ1-1, with D maybe TRBD1 (6 bases). CDR1 and CDR2 from the germline V gene are MNHNS and SASEGT. This CDR3 region has 12 residues. The ends were cut back, 3 bases at V and 11 bases at J, with 13 bases in the middle.

This clone has more than one count but fewer than ten. The chain couples TRBV7-2 to TRBJ2-3; 11 nucleotides align to TRBD2. Germline V CDR1 and CDR2: SGHTA, FQGNSA. The CDR3 sequence is 16 residues long. V lost 3 bases and J lost 6; bases outside the gene matches: 8. Here the CDR3 DNA reads TGTGCCAGCAGCTTCACTAGCGGGGGATCGGGGGATACGCAGTATTTT. This codes for CASSFTSGGSGDTQYF.